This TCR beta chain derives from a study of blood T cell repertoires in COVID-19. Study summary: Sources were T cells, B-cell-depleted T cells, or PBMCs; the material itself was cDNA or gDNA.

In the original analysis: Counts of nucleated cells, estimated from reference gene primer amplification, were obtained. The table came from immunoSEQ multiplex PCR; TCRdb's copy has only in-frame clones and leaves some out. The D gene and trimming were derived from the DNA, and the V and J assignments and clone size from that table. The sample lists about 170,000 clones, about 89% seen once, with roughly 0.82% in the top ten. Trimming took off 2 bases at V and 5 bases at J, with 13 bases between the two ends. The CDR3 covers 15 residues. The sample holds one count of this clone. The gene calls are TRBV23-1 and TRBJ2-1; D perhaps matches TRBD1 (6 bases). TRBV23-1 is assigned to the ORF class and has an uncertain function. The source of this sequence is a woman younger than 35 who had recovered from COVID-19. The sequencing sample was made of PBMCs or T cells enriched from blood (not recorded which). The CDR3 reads CASSQRDKRNNEQFF. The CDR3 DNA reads TGCGCCAGCAGTCAAAGGGACAAGCGGAACAATGAGCAGTTCTTC.